This T cell receptor beta chain comes out of a study of beta chain features in type 1 diabetes. Investigators reverse transcribed all isolated RNA, so they sequenced expressed TCRB transcripts. Data came from immunoSEQ multiplex PCR; TCRdb stores just in-frame clones and leaves some out. The sample records about 470,000 clones, roughly 30% being singletons. The material sequenced was naive CD4+ T cells from blood. This TCR was sampled from a man between 18 and 35 years old in good health.

CDR3 nucleotide sequence: TGTGCCAGCAGCCCAGGGTCTGGGGCCAACGTCCTGACTTTC. This gives the protein CASSPGSGANVLTF. The chain combines TRBV2 with TRBJ2-6; D might be TRBD1 (5 bases). The V gene lost 6 bases and the J gene lost 1 base, with 7 bases spanning the gap. Germline CDR1 SNHLY, CDR2 FYNNEI. The CDR3 extends over 14 amino acids.